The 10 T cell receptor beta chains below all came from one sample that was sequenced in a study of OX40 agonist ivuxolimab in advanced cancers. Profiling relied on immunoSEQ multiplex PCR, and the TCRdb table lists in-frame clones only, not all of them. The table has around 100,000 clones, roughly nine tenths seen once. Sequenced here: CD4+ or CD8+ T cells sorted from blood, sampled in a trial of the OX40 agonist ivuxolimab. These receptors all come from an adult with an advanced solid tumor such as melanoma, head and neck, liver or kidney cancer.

The CDR3 coding sequence is TGTGCCAGCAGCTCGGGACAGGGCTACGAAAAACTGTTTTTT. As protein: CASSSGQGYEKLFF. The chain links TRBV7-8 to TRBJ1-4; 9 bases line up with TRBD1. This CDR3 contains 14 residues. With V trimmed by 4 bases and J by 8 bases, 5 bases remained unmatched. Germline V lookup: CDR1 SGHVS, CDR2 FQNEAQ.

The CDR3 DNA sequence: TGTGCCAGCAGCTTACGGGGGACTAGCACAGATACGCAGTATTTT. Translating it yields CASSLRGTSTDTQYF. The chain links TRBV7-9 to TRBJ2-3; D perhaps matches TRBD2 (6 bases). Germline CDR1 and CDR2: SEHNR and FQNEAQ (reference sequence). The CDR3 has 15 residues. Trimming left V 2 bases short and J 0 bases short, with 9 bases between.

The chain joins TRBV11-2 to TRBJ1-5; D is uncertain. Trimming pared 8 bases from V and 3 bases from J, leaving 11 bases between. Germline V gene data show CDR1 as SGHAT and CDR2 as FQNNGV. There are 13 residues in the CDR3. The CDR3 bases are TGTGCCAGCGGAGGGAATCTCAATCAGCCCCAGCATTTT. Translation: CASGGNLNQPQHF.

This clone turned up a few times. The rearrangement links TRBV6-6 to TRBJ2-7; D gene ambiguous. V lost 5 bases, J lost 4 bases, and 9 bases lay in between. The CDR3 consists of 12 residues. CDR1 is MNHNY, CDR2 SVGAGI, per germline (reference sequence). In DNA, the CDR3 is TGTGCCAGCAGTCCTGGACCGTACGAGCAGTACTTC. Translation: CASSPGPYEQYF.

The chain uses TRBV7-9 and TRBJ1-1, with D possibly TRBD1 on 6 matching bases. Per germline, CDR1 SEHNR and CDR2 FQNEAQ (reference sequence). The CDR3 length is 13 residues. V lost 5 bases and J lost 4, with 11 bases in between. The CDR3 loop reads CASSLTGSTEAFF. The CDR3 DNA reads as TGTGCCAGCAGCCTGACAGGTAGCACTGAAGCTTTCTTT.

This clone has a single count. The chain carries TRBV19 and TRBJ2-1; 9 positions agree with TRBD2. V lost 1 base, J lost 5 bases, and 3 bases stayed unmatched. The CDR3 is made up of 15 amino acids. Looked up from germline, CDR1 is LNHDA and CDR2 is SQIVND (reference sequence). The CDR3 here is CASSIGGRVDNEQFF. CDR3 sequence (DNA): TGTGCCAGTAGTATAGGCGGGAGGGTTGACAATGAGCAGTTCTTC.

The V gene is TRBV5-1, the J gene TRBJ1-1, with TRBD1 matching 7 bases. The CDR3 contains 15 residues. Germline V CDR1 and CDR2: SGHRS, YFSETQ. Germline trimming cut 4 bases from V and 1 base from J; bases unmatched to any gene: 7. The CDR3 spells CASSILGTANTEAFF. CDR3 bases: TGCGCCAGCAGCATCCTCGGGACAGCGAACACTGAAGCTTTCTTT.

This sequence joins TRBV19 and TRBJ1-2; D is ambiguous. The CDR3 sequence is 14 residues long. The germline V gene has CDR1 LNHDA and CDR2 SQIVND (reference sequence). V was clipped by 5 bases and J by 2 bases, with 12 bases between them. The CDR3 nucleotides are TGTGCCAGTAGTCGGAATACCGTCAACTATGGCTACACCTTC. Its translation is CASSRNTVNYGYTF.

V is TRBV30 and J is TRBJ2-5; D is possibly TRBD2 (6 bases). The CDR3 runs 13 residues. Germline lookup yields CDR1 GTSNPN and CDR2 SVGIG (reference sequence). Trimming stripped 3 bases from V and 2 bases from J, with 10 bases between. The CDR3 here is CAWSPGVQETQYF. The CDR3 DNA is TGTGCCTGGAGCCCGGGGGTTCAAGAGACCCAGTACTTC.

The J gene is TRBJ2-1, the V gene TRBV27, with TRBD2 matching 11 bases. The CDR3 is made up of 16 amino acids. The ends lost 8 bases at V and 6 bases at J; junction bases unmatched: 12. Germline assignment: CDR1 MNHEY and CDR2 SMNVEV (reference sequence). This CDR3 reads CASGLLAGGFFNEQFF. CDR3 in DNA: TGTGCCAGCGGCCTCCTAGCGGGGGGTTTCTTCAATGAGCAGTTCTTC.